These 26 T cell receptor beta chains came from one sample sequenced in a study of early T cells in non-severe SARS-CoV-2 infection. TCRdb used MiXCR to reprocess the 5' RACE reads, holding one entry per CDR3 protein. The table lists fewer than 85,000 distinct CDR3 sequences, roughly an eighth of them singletons. The sample taken for sequencing was whole blood. The receptors were gathered from an adult who was a healthcare worker with PCR-confirmed SARS-CoV-2 infection or an uninfected control (not recorded which).

This clonotype was detected many times. This chain uses TRBV11-2 with TRBJ2-3; maybe TRBD2 (7 bases). Trimming took off 3 bases at V and 2 bases at J, with 9 bases between the two ends. Per the germline V gene, CDR1 is SGHAT and CDR2 is FQNNGV. CDR3 size: 14 residues. Here the CDR3 DNA reads TGTGCCAGCAGCTTGGGGGGGCTCACAGATACGCAGTATTTT. Its protein product is CASSLGGLTDTQYF.

The V call is TRBV5-6, the J call TRBJ2-5, with 7 nucleotides matching TRBD2. The V and J ends lost 3 bases and 4 bases, in that order; junction bases with no gene match: 6. CDR1 and CDR2 (germline): SGHDT, YYEEEE. The CDR3 totals 14 residues. The CDR3 sequence: CASSSASGGETQYF. In DNA form, the CDR3 reads TGTGCCAGCAGCTCGGCGTCGGGGGGAGAGACCCAGTACTTC.

V is TRBV6-6 and J is TRBJ1-5; the match to TRBD1 covers 7 bases. The J segment lost 1 base and the V segment lost 6 bases, leaving 9 bases of the junction unmatched. The germline gives CDR1 MNHNY, CDR2 SVGAGI (reference sequence). CDR3 size: 16 residues. The CDR3 region has the DNA TGTGCCAGCAGAGTACCCCTGGGACAGAGCAATCAGCCCCAGCATTTT. Translation gives CASRVPLGQSNQPQHF.

This clonotype was counted a few times. CDR3 sequence (DNA): TGCAGTGCTAGCAACAGGGCTCCTAGCACAGATACGCAGTATTTT. It is translated as CSASNRAPSTDTQYF. The chain has TRBV20-1 and TRBJ2-3; D possibly corresponds to TRBD1 (6 bases). Germline V gene data show CDR1 as DFQATT and CDR2 as SNEGSKA (reference sequence). Trimming shortened V by 3 bases and J by 0 bases, and 13 bases separated the two germline ends. This CDR3 spans 15 amino acids.

CDR3 bases: TGTGCCATCAGTGGCCGGGACAGACATTTCGGAGAGACCCAGTACTTC. Its translation is CAISGRDRHFGETQYF. The rearrangement links TRBV10-3 to TRBJ2-5, with 7 bases that match TRBD1. Germline-derived CDR1 and CDR2 are ENHRY and SYGVKD. With 4 bases clipped from V and 4 bases from J, the junction kept 12 bases outside the gene matches. CDR3 length equals 16 residues.

This clonotype was recorded at least ten times. V is TRBV20-1 and J is TRBJ1-6, with TRBD1 identical over 7 bases. CDR3 size: 14 residues. Germline loops: CDR1 DFQATT, CDR2 SNEGSKA (reference sequence). Trimming removed 3 bases from V and 7 bases from J; junction bases left unmatched: 6. This CDR3 is CSASRDSLNSPLHF. CDR3 DNA sequence: TGCAGTGCTAGCCGGGACAGTCTAAATTCACCCCTCCACTTT.

This clonotype was counted only a few times. The chain joins TRBV6-5 to TRBJ1-3; D possibly corresponds to TRBD1 (5 bases). V was cut by 6 bases and J by 0 bases, with 12 bases left in between. The CDR3 spans 15 residues. CDR1 MNHEY and CDR2 SVGAGI come from the germline V gene. The CDR3, as DNA: TGTGCCAGCAGCCAGGGTGCGATCTCTGGAAACACCATATATTTT. Protein: CASSQGAISGNTIYF.

This clonotype was counted between two and nine times. The chain has TRBV20-1 and TRBJ1-4; 9 bases are a match to TRBD1. The CDR3 covers 13 residues. Germline V gene lookup returns CDR1 DFQATT and CDR2 SNEGSKA (reference sequence). The junction had 6 bases not matched to a gene; V was cut back by 6 bases and J by 7 bases. CDR3 amino acids: CSAGAQGAEKLFF. DNA for the CDR3: TGCAGTGCAGGGGCACAGGGGGCTGAAAAACTGTTTTTT.

This clonotype was detected a few times. This chain's CDR3 is CASSFREVNSPLHF. As DNA, the CDR3 is TGTGCCAGCAGCTTCAGGGAGGTGAACTCACCCCTCCACTTT. This sequence joins TRBV7-9 and TRBJ1-6; D might be TRBD1 (5 bases). The CDR3 extends over 14 amino acids. The V gene's germline CDR1 is SEHNR and CDR2 FQNEAQ (reference sequence). V lost 3 bases to trimming and J lost 10 bases, with 13 bases between them.

This clonotype was observed many times. CDR3 coding DNA: TGCAGCGTTGACCGCGGGAGGGCCCAGTACTTC. Protein: CSVDRGRAQYF. The V and J genes are TRBV29-1 and TRBJ2-5, with TRBD2 matching over 9 bases. Germline trimming cut 3 bases from V and 9 bases from J; bases unmatched to any gene: 2. The CDR3 totals 11 residues. Germline V gives CDR1 SQVTM, CDR2 ANQGSEA.

This clonotype was detected ten times or more. As DNA, the CDR3 is TGTGCCAGCAGCCAAGGGAGACAGGGTAAGCAGTACTTC. This encodes CASSQGRQGKQYF. The chain recombines TRBV3-1 with TRBJ2-7; 7 nucleotides agree with TRBD1. Looked up from germline, CDR1 is LGHDT and CDR2 is YNNKEL (reference sequence). The ends lost 1 base at V and 8 bases at J; junction bases unmatched: 5. This CDR3 contains 13 residues.

The chain joins TRBV30 to TRBJ2-7; D is unresolved. Germline CDR1 and CDR2: GTSNPN and SVGIG (reference sequence). The V gene lost 8 bases and the J gene lost 0 bases, with 8 bases spanning the gap. This CDR3 has 11 residues. The CDR3 region has the DNA TGTGCCGGGTATAGCTCCTACGAGCAGTACTTC. This sequence encodes CAGYSSYEQYF. The whole variable domain, remainder taken from reference TRBV30 and TRBJ2-7, is SQTIHQWPATLVQPVGSPLSLECTVEGTSNPNLYWYRQAAGRGLQLLFYSVGIGQISSEVPQNLSASRPQDRQFILSSKKLLLSDSGFYLCAGYSSYEQYFGPGTRLTVT.

This clonotype came up once. V gene TRBV20-1 combines with J gene TRBJ2-5, with unresolved D. CDR3 length: 12 amino acids. The V end was cut by 5 bases, the J end by 5 bases, with 12 bases between. Germline V gives CDR1 DFQATT, CDR2 SNEGSKA (reference sequence). The chain's CDR3 is CSAHYNRETQYF. The CDR3 nucleotides read TGCAGTGCTCACTACAACCGCGAGACCCAGTACTTC.

In its sample, this clonotype was seen a few times. This chain uses TRBV14 with TRBJ2-3; D is perhaps TRBD1 (6 bases). The germline V gene encodes CDR1 SGHDN and CDR2 FVKESK. The CDR3 spans 15 residues. V was pared by 2 bases and J by 2 bases, with 11 bases between. The CDR3 loop is CASSQLGGYTDTQYF. CDR3 coding DNA: TGTGCCAGCAGCCAACTAGGGGGTTACACAGATACGCAGTATTTT.

This clonotype has just a few counts. This rearrangement joins TRBV19 to TRBJ1-5, with a weak D call TRBD1 (5 bases). This CDR3 contains 15 residues. Germline values: CDR1 LNHDA, CDR2 SQIVND (reference sequence). Deletions cut 7 bases from V and 3 bases from J, with 16 bases between. CDR3: CASTMGSRANQPQHF. The CDR3 DNA follows: TGTGCCAGTACCATGGGGAGCAGGGCCAATCAGCCCCAGCATTTT.

This clonotype occurred many times. The chain joins TRBV15 to TRBJ1-5; TRBD1 is a possible D gene (5 bases). CDR1 is LNHNV, CDR2 YYDKDF, per germline (reference sequence). This CDR3 contains 18 residues. Trimming stripped 0 bases from V and 2 bases from J, with 17 bases between. The CDR3 loop is CATSRDGQGSAGNQPQHF. CDR3 bases: TGTGCCACCAGCAGAGATGGGCAGGGTTCTGCGGGCAATCAGCCCCAGCATTTT.

The chain combines TRBV20-1 with TRBJ2-1, with 9 bases aligning to TRBD1. This CDR3 is built from 15 residues. J was trimmed by 8 bases and V by 5 bases; bases with no gene match: 13. Germline V CDR1 and CDR2: DFQATT, SNEGSKA (reference sequence). In DNA, the CDR3 is TGCAGTGCTTCCAACAGGGGGCGCCGATGGGATGAGCAGTTCTTC. It codes for CSASNRGRRWDEQFF.

The rearrangement links TRBV16 to TRBJ2-5; 11 bases map to TRBD1. V lost 4 bases to trimming and J lost 4 bases; unmatched junction nucleotides: 11. This CDR3 is built from 17 residues. Germline V gene lookup returns CDR1 KGHSY and CDR2 FQNENV. The CDR3 region is CASSRWRTGGDPETQYF. The CDR3, as DNA: TGTGCCAGCAGCCGCTGGAGGACAGGGGGCGATCCAGAGACCCAGTACTTC.

This clonotype has more than one count but fewer than ten. The rearrangement links TRBV5-4 to TRBJ1-4, with D hard to call. Germline values: CDR1 SGHNT, CDR2 YYREEE (reference sequence). V was pared by 4 bases and J by 3 bases, with 4 bases between. CDR3 length equals 12 residues. CDR3 loop: CASSEANEKLFF. The CDR3 DNA is TGTGCCAGCAGCGAAGCTAATGAAAAACTGTTTTTT.

This clonotype showed up many times. This chain joins TRBV20-1 and TRBJ2-1, with D perhaps TRBD1 (6 bases). With 0 bases removed from V and 3 bases from J, the gap between germline ends came to 12 bases. This CDR3 has 15 amino acids. The germline V gene has CDR1 DFQATT and CDR2 SNEGSKA (reference sequence). CDR3 nucleotides: TGCAGTGCTAGAGAACAGGGATTCGACTACAATGAGCAGTTCTTC. This translates into CSAREQGFDYNEQFF.

The CDR3 DNA reads TGCGCCAGCAGCCAAGATTATGCCTTTAAAGGACAGGCTTATCATGGTTATGGCTACACCTTC. It is translated as CASSQDYAFKGQAYHGYGYTF. The rearrangement links TRBV4-3 to TRBJ1-2; 7 bases map to TRBD1. The CDR3 has 21 residues. CDR1 is LGHNA, CDR2 YSLEER, per germline. Trimming took 0 bases from V and 5 from J; bases not matched to a gene: 24.

The table lists this clonotype with a few counts. The rearrangement uses TRBV5-1 and TRBJ1-4; D call uncertain. The V end lost 5 bases, the J end lost 3 bases, and 14 bases lay between the germline ends. This CDR3 has 15 amino acids. Looked up from germline, CDR1 is SGHRS and CDR2 is YFSETQ. CDR3 nucleotides: TGCGCCAGCAGTCAAGACCGTCCTCCTAATGAAAAACTGTTTTTT. Amino acids: CASSQDRPPNEKLFF.

This clonotype was seen many times. The gene calls are TRBV20-1 and TRBJ2-4; TRBD1 agrees at 9 bases. Trimming cost V 4 bases and J 5 bases; bases outside gene matches: 9. CDR3 size: 15 residues. CDR1 is DFQATT, CDR2 SNEGSKA, per germline (reference sequence). This CDR3 reads CSATYRGRAENIQYF. CDR3 DNA: TGCAGTGCTACCTACAGGGGGCGAGCTGAAAACATTCAGTACTTC.

This rearrangement joins TRBV9 to TRBJ2-5; D not resolved. The germline V gene encodes CDR1 SGDLS and CDR2 YYNGEE. V gave up 0 bases and J gave up 3 bases, with 9 bases separating them. This CDR3 is built from 14 residues. In nucleotides, the CDR3 is TGTGCCAGCAGCGTAGCTACCCTAGAAGAGACCCAGTACTTC. Translation gives CASSVATLEETQYF.

At least ten counts were recorded for this clonotype. The rearrangement joins TRBV6-2 or TRBV6-3 to TRBJ2-2; D call uncertain. The V end was cut by 7 bases, the J end by 7 bases, with 13 bases between. The CDR3 has 13 residues. Germline V gene sequence: CDR1 MNHEY, CDR2 SVGEGT. CDR3: CASKKLDIGELFF. The CDR3, as DNA: TGTGCCAGCAAAAAGCTTGATATCGGGGAGCTGTTTTTT.

The chain employs TRBV29-1 and TRBJ2-5; no clear D gene. Germline V gene data show CDR1 as SQVTM and CDR2 as ANQGSEA. There are 12 residues in the CDR3. Trimming pared 8 bases from V and 8 bases from J, leaving 18 bases between. The CDR3 loop is CSSSPMSGTQYF. DNA for the CDR3: TGCAGCTCCTCCCCAATGTCGGGTACCCAGTACTTC.